This entry features one T cell receptor beta chain sequence. The antigen is unknown. The source of the sample is a study of T cells expressing NK-cell markers. Notes on the study in general: In a handful of donors, dominant CD3+CD56+NKG2C+ clonotypes ranked among the top 10 CD8+ clonotypes. The leading position in the CD3+CD56-NKG2C+ fraction of several donors also went to these clonotypes. Nothing established the HCMV specificity of expanded NKG2C+ T cell clones.

Generation of TCR beta cDNA was performed by 5'RACE template switching incorporating UMIs. TCRdb reanalyzed the 5' RACE reads, giving one entry per CDR3 protein sequence and no DNA. This repertoire includes 550,000 or so distinct CDR3 sequences. This TCR came from a man between 18 and 35 years old in good health. Sequenced material: blood T cells: a sorted CD56 or NKG2C T cell subset, CD4+ or CD8+ T cells, or bulk PBMC T cells (not recorded which).

CDR3 region: CASSVEDSGNDEQFF. The chain joins TRBV9 to TRBJ2-1; TCRdb names TRBD2, which stays unverified in the absence of DNA. Germline V CDR1 and CDR2: SGDLS, YYNGEE. The CDR3 has 15 residues.